This T cell receptor beta chain originates from a study of blood T cell repertoires in COVID-19. Study information: Acute-phase and convalescent COVID-19 samples originated in the United States, Italy and Spain. PBMCs, B-cell-depleted T cells, or T cells provided the cDNA or gDNA that made up the material.

Authors' data handling: Cell counts per sample came from amplifying reference gene primers. Profiled with immunoSEQ multiplex PCR; TCRdb holds only in-frame clones, not every one. For V, J and clone size, that table is used; D and trimming come from the DNA. The table shows approximately 170,000 clones, with 90% to 95% occurring only once. Germline V CDR1 and CDR2: SQVTM, ANQGSEA. V was shortened by 4 bases and J by 6 bases, with 19 bases between the two germline ends. The CDR3 is 15 amino acids. The material sequenced was peripheral blood. The receptor comes from a woman in her fifties or sixties with COVID-19, enrolled during active disease. The chain is built from TRBV29-1 and TRBJ1-5; the D gene is possibly TRBD1 (5 bases). DNA for the CDR3: TGCAGCGTTGGGAAAAAAGGCCAGGGCGGTCAGCCCCAGCATTTT. Amino acids: CSVGKKGQGGQPQHF.